These T cell receptor beta chains were read from a single sample in a study of cytomegalovirus exposure and HLA in healthy donors. Assay used: immunoSEQ multiplex PCR; TCRdb lists only in-frame clones, some missing. The sample includes about 84,000 clones, just over 90% of them seen just once. Sequencing was performed on PBMCs. The source is a man aged 25-45 years in good health and CMV-seronegative. Each CDR3 is given without its conserved first and last residue. The size of a clone is reported for some rows only, either as once, few or many, or as a class for expanded clones.

V,size,J,CDR3
TRBV19,-,TRBJ2-1,ASSLGGGVLNEQF
TRBV5-1,once,TRBJ1-4,ASSATGGNNEKLF
TRBV10-1,-,TRBJ2-1,ASSETMTGVDNEQF
TRBV5-8,-,TRBJ1-6,ASIPGGVKSTNSPLH
TRBV4-2,-,TRBJ1-4,ASSPNRGGTVTEKLF
TRBV5-6,-,TRBJ2-5,ASSSSLRTYQETQY
TRBV28,-,TRBJ1-5,ASSSLGGGGNQPQH
TRBV30,-,TRBJ2-4,AWRAGTSGIQY
TRBV2,-,TRBJ1-6,ASNGGTGGPNSPLH
TRBV27,-,TRBJ2-7,ASSVGGGLEQY
TRBV15,-,TRBJ2-7,ATSRGRSGAYEQY
TRBV11-2,-,TRBJ1-1,ASSPWTGETF
TRBV19,-,TRBJ1-2,ASAVDRGGDGYT
TRBV28,-,TRBJ1-3,ASNLGGTGRFSGNTIY
TRBV28,-,TRBJ2-3,ASSFPSTDTQY
TRBV29-1,-,TRBJ2-7,SVSLRDRGYEQY
TRBV4-2,-,TRBJ2-5,ASSPTLEKETQY
TRBV7-2,-,TRBJ2-3,ASSLTGGHGADTQY
TRBV29-1,-,TRBJ1-1,SVDLGAGDTEAF
TRBV6-5,-,TRBJ2-5,ASSLRKEGAQY
TRBV29-1,once,TRBJ1-1,SVDGQNTEAF
TRBV7-2,-,TRBJ1-5,ASSPRRGQGQYSNQPQH
TRBV28,once,-,ACGSGGRTYEQY
TRBV2,-,TRBJ2-3,ASSESGSSTDTQY
TRBV6-5,-,TRBJ2-7,ASSYSTRLGYEQY
TRBV19,-,TRBJ2-3,ASSMRRESALTDTQY
TRBV11-2,-,TRBJ2-7,ASSLARMVGEQY
TRBV7-3,-,TRBJ2-3,ASSLTSGLAGVGNTQY
TRBV6-1,-,TRBJ1-2,ASSSTSGVDYGYT
TRBV27,once,TRBJ1-3,ASSSIPVLPGNTIY
TRBV27,-,TRBJ2-1,ASSLEANLAGDLYNEQF
TRBV7-9,-,TRBJ2-7,ASSLGTGGQTYEQY
TRBV19,-,TRBJ2-5,ASSTRGLAVEETQY
TRBV11-2,-,TRBJ1-3,ASSLVGSRSGNTIY
TRBV5-4,-,TRBJ2-4,ASSLGPGGSKNIQY
TRBV19,-,TRBJ1-5,ASGTGRDQPQH
TRBV5-6,-,TRBJ1-4,ASSPTPGQVEKLF
TRBV6-1,-,TRBJ2-7,ASSRQRYEQY
TRBV28,-,TRBJ1-1,ASSPPGGVTEAF
TRBV5-6,-,TRBJ2-7,ASTLTKGQSYYEQY
TRBV5-4,-,TRBJ1-4,ASSLGAREPNEKLF
TRBV5-4,few,TRBJ2-7,ASSRGGGGEYEQY
TRBV6-6,-,-,ASRRDSSYEQY
TRBV4-1,-,TRBJ2-1,ASSPTSLEFENEQF
TRBV6-6,-,TRBJ2-5,ASSWTRGEQETQY
TRBV30,-,TRBJ2-1,AWTRGGNEQF
TRBV6-5,-,TRBJ1-2,ASSYGHHRGHYGYT
TRBV18,-,TRBJ1-3,ASSRSGTGAYTIY
TRBV10-1,once,TRBJ2-5,ATRSGIGSQETQY
TRBV9,once,TRBJ1-3,ASSLQGSGNTIY
TRBV28,-,TRBJ2-1,ASSGTASGGHYNEQF
TRBV7-9,once,TRBJ2-1,ASGRNEQF
TRBV7-9,-,TRBJ1-3,ASSTGQDGNTIY